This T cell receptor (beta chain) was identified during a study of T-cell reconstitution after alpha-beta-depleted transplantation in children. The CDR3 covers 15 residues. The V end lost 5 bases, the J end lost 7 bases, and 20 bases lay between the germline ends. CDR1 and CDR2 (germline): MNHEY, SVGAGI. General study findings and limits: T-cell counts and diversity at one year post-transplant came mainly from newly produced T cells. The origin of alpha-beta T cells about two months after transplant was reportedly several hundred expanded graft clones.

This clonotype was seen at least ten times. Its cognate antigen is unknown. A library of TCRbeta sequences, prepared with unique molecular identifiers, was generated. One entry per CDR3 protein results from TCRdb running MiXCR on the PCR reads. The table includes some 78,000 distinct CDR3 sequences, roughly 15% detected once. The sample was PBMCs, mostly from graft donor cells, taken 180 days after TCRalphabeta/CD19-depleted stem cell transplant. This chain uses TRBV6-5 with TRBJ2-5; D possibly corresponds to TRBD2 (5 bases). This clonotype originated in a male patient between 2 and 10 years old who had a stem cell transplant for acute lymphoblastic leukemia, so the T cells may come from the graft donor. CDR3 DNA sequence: TGTGCCAGCAGTCCCTCGTGGCTAGACTACGGGACCCAGTACTTC. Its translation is CASSPSWLDYGTQYF.